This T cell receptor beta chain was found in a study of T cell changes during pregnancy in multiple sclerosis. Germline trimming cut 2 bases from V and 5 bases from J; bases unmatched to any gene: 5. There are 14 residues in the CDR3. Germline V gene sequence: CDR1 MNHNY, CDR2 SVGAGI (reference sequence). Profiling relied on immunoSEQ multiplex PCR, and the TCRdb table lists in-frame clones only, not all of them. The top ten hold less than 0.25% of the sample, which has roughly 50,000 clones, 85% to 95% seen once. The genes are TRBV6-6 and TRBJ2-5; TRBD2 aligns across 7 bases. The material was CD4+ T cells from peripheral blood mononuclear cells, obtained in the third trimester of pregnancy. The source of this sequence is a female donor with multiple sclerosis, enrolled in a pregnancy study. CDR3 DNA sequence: TGTGCCAGCAGTTACGGGGTGGGGGGGGAGACCCAGTACTTC. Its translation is CASSYGVGGETQYF.